This T cell receptor beta chain was recovered during a study of OX40 agonist ivuxolimab in advanced cancers. Turning to the study itself: With a range of about 20 to 79, age averaged roughly 60 years, and around 83% were male.

Profiled with immunoSEQ multiplex PCR; TCRdb holds only in-frame clones, not every one. The sample consists of tens of thousands of clones, around nine tenths of them appearing once. V was pared by 3 bases and J by 0 bases, with 11 bases between. The CDR3 length is 15 residues. Germline assignment: CDR1 MDHEN and CDR2 SYDVKM. Blood sampling took place at baseline, cycle 4 day 1, and cycle 7 day 1. The source of this sequence is an adult with an advanced solid tumor such as melanoma, head and neck, liver or kidney cancer. The specimen was CD4+ or CD8+ T cells sorted from blood, collected in a trial of the OX40 agonist ivuxolimab. The genes are TRBV28 and TRBJ1-1, with D hard to call. CDR3 amino acids: CASSFGGRLNTEAFF. For the CDR3, the DNA is TGTGCCAGCAGTTTTGGAGGCAGGCTGAACACTGAAGCTTTCTTT.